This is a list of T cell receptor beta chains from one sample in a study of cytomegalovirus exposure and HLA in healthy donors. Some clones are missing from TCRdb's copy, which holds only in-frame ones; the method was immunoSEQ multiplex PCR. The table shows roughly 150,000 clones, with around a tenth occurring only once. Sequencing was performed on PBMCs. These receptors came from a male donor in good health and CMV-seronegative. The CDR3 runs from the conserved cysteine through the conserved F or W. The order of the fields is J gene, clone size, D gene, V gene, CDR3 protein, CDR3 DNA. The D gene is left open where the match is weak. The size entry is marked missing in some rows and otherwise reads once, few, many or a size class.

J: TRBJ2-2
size: NA
D: NA
V: TRBV7-2
CDR3: CASSLSTPRGPGELFF
DNA: TGTGCCAGCAGCCTCTCGACCCCTAGGGGTCCCGGGGAGCTGTTTTTT

J: TRBJ2-3
size: NA
D: TRBD2
V: TRBV7-2
CDR3: CASSLAGGTDTQYF
DNA: TGTGCCAGCAGCTTGGCGGGGGGCACAGATACGCAGTATTTT

J: TRBJ2-5
size: NA
D: NA
V: TRBV19
CDR3: CASSIDLGYEETQYF
DNA: TGTGCCAGTAGTATAGATCTGGGCTATGAAGAGACCCAGTACTTC

J: TRBJ2-5
size: few
D: TRBD2
V: TRBV5-3
CDR3: CARTAGEETQYF
DNA: TGTGCCAGAACGGCGGGAGAAGAGACCCAGTACTTC

J: TRBJ1-2
size: few
D: NA
V: TRBV4-2
CDR3: CASSQALIQGGGYTF
DNA: TGTGCCAGCAGCCAAGCGTTGATACAGGGCGGTGGCTACACCTTC

J: TRBJ2-7
size: NA
D: NA
V: TRBV18
CDR3: CASSPRGLAPMF
DNA: TGTGCCAGCTCCCCCAGAGGTTTAGCGCCTATGTTC

J: TRBJ1-2
size: few
D: NA
V: TRBV4-2
CDR3: CASSQEGEGYTYGYTF
DNA: TGTGCCAGCAGCCAAGAGGGAGAGGGCTACACATATGGCTACACCTTC

J: TRBJ1-2
size: NA
D: NA
V: TRBV5-1
CDR3: CASRGAGVYGYTF
DNA: TGCGCCAGCAGGGGAGCAGGGGTCTATGGCTACACCTTC

J: TRBJ1-1
size: few
D: NA
V: TRBV29-1
CDR3: CSVDGQTEAFF
DNA: TGCAGCGTTGACGGTCAAACTGAAGCTTTCTTT

J: TRBJ1-1
size: NA
D: TRBD1
V: TRBV29-1
CDR3: CSVSAGGLGTEAFF
DNA: TGCAGCGTTTCCGCAGGGGGCTTGGGCACTGAAGCTTTCTTT

J: TRBJ2-7
size: NA
D: NA
V: TRBV18
CDR3: CASSPGGTGASYEQYF
DNA: TGTGCCAGCTCACCCGGGGGGACAGGCGCCTCCTACGAGCAGTACTTC

J: TRBJ2-3
size: few
D: TRBD2
V: TRBV4-2
CDR3: CASSTGLAGGTDTQYF
DNA: TGTGCCAGCAGCACGGGACTAGCGGGGGGCACAGATACGCAGTATTTT

J: TRBJ2-7
size: NA
D: NA
V: TRBV6-1
CDR3: CASHYEQYF
DNA: TGTGCCTCCCACTACGAGCAGTACTTC

J: TRBJ1-3
size: NA
D: TRBD1
V: TRBV11-3
CDR3: CASSGTGGNTIYF
DNA: TGTGCCAGCAGCGGGACAGGGGGAAACACCATATATTTT

J: TRBJ2-7
size: NA
D: TRBD2
V: TRBV5-6
CDR3: CASSWSGGRSYEQYF
DNA: TGTGCCAGCAGCTGGAGCGGGGGGCGCTCCTACGAGCAGTACTTC

J: TRBJ2-5
size: NA
D: NA
V: TRBV7-3
CDR3: CASSRSGETQYF
DNA: TGTGCCAGCAGCCGGAGCGGGGAGACCCAGTACTTC

J: TRBJ1-1
size: NA
D: NA
V: TRBV11-2
CDR3: CASSADRNTEAFF
DNA: TGTGCCAGCAGCGCCGACAGGAACACTGAAGCTTTCTTT

J: TRBJ1-2
size: few
D: NA
V: TRBV10-3
CDR3: CATGFLVNGYTF
DNA: TGTGCCACAGGGTTTTTGGTTAATGGCTACACCTTC